This record looks at one TCR beta chain sequence and its context. The clone's antigen remains unknown. There are no base qualities to consult, and no much larger clone falls within one base. This sample stems from a study of CD8+ T cells in alopecia areata (dated by TCRdb to 2016 to 2019). Background for the entire study: The treated patients took part in an open-label pilot trial in which moderate-to-severe alopecia areata was treated with oral tofacitinib at 5 to 10 mg twice daily. In humans, TCRbeta sequencing was performed on scalp tissue and on sorted CD4+ and CD8+ peripheral blood T cells from healthy controls and from patients with patchy or totalis/universalis alopecia areata. RNA came from the PAXgene miRNA kit for fixed scalp, the miRNeasy kit for PBMCs, and the RNeasy kit for mouse skin. Clonality in the scalp was compared among normal scalp (n=4), patchy alopecia areata scalp (n=8), and alopecia totalis/universalis scalp (n=8). To study T cell clonal expansion in alopecia areata, the researchers applied high-throughput TCRbeta sequencing to both the C3H/HeJ mouse model and human patients. Tofacitinib-treated patients had biopsies at baseline and at 4 and 24 weeks of treatment, with a later scalp biopsy in several patients. For the treated patients, the SALT score, which quantifies what percentage of scalp surface area is affected, served as the measure of disease severity. TCRbeta CDR3 regions were amplified by immunoSEQ multiplex PCR with 35 Vbeta forward and 13 Jbeta reverse primers. Patients received tofacitinib for 6 to 18 months and were then followed off drug for 6 months to check for delayed response and recurrence.

V is pared back by 0 bases and J by 8 bases, with 10 bases lying between the germline termini. Per the germline V gene, SQVTM is the CDR1 and ANQGSEA is the CDR2. From cysteine to phenylalanine, the CDR3 is 12 amino acids long. Kept here is only the CDR3 DNA, which spans 36 bases and is read in frame from base 1. Here is what the overall study found, with its caveats: Scalp clonality and the number of expanded CD8+ clones among the top 100 scalp clones were significantly decreased by tofacitinib. Shared TCR sequences between patients were less evident than in mice, which may be partly attributable to HLA diversity in the patient population. Compared with normal scalp, lesional scalp had higher clonality and more expanded CD8+ clones, particularly in alopecia totalis/universalis, a pattern that suggests antigenic drive. The treated cohort was small, with a single nonresponder, so links between baseline CD8+ expansion and response need larger studies. Resident alphabeta T cells in normal human skin are also sequenced, complicating scalp TCR repertoire analysis, unlike mouse skin dominated by gammadelta T cells. Many expanded lesional clones were found to persist in scalp and blood during tofacitinib treatment, and relapse after treatment cessation may be partly explained by this persistence.

Interpreted using the paper, the time point label stands for: around 22 weeks on oral tofacitinib. What the treatment or condition label conveys for this sample: oral pan-JAK inhibitor, 5-10 mg twice daily. From alopecia areata patients, peripheral blood was collected along with lesional scalp punch biopsies. After PBMCs were isolated by density centrifugation and stained for CD3, CD4 and CD8, a FACSAria was used to sort CD4+ and CD8+ T cells. Library preparation was by the immunoSEQ multiplex PCR assay. For TCR sequencing, RNA was extracted from every sample and reverse transcribed into cDNA to serve as template. First-strand cDNA was synthesized with SuperScript III using a 2:1 mix of oligo-dT and random hexamers. Amplification bias was assessed with a synthetic immune receptor repertoire, and residual bias was removed computationally. On the authors' methods: Raw reads were preprocessed to remove errors, and CDR3 was defined by IMGT conventions from the conserved cysteine to phenylalanine. Clonality was computed as 1 minus the Shannon entropy, with the entropy normalized by log2 of the number of productive unique TCRs. Whether scalp clones were CD4 or CD8 was inferred by matching scalp TCRbeta sequences against CD4 and CD8 repertoires sorted from blood. Drawn from immuneACCESS, this table holds only the in-frame rearrangements with V and J called that TCRdb kept. Clones are partly lost; checked studies trace under half to an unresolved V gene and leave the rest unexplained. That table is the source of V, J and clone size, and D and trimming were worked out from the DNA. This sample lists fewer than 350,000 clones; 58% were detected once. Jointly, the top ten make up around 1.8% of the sample.

The V and J segments used are TRBV29-1 and TRBJ1-2, with no D gene named confidently. This clonotype was obtained from a human donor with alopecia areata. This material consisted of CD4+ T cells sorted from blood, taken at week 24, from a patient treated with tofacitinib. CDR3 reads: CSVEDWKEGYTF. The DNA reads as follows: TGCAGCGTTGAAGACTGGAAAGAAGGCTACACCTTC.